Below are 4 T cell receptor beta chains sequenced from a single sample in a study of CD8 T cells in ankylosing spondylitis. These receptors have no identified antigens. Study results and caveats: A TCR beta motif of 8 or 9 highly homologous variants appeared characteristic of ankylosing spondylitis blood.

MiXCR, applied by TCRdb to the 5' RACE reads, yields one record per CDR3 protein. Of fewer than 450,000 distinct CDR3 sequences in the sample, under 20% were seen once. Specimen: blood, either unsorted or a sorted T cell fraction (not recorded which). Receptors were obtained from a male donor with ankylosing spondylitis.

This clonotype appeared many times. V and J are TRBV18 and TRBJ2-5; D is ambiguous. This CDR3 is 11 amino acids long. Germline CDR1 and CDR2: KGHSH and LQKENI. V lost 2 bases to trimming and J lost 3 bases, with 1 base between them. CDR3: CASSPEETQYF. CDR3 nucleotide sequence: TGTGCCAGCTCACCAGAAGAGACCCAGTACTTC.

This chain uses TRBV20-1 with TRBJ2-1, with 14 bases lining up with TRBD2. V dropped 7 bases and J dropped 2; count of bases not matched to a gene: 7. The CDR3 consists of 16 residues. The V gene's germline CDR1 is DFQATT and CDR2 SNEGSKA (reference sequence). The CDR3 sequence is CSVQTSGRAPYNEQFF. CDR3 coding DNA: TGCAGTGTCCAGACTAGCGGGAGGGCCCCCTACAATGAGCAGTTCTTC.

CDR3 residues: CASSVGPDTEAFF. CDR3 coding DNA: TGTGCCAGCAGCGTTGGACCCGACACTGAAGCTTTCTTT. The V call is TRBV9, the J call TRBJ1-1; D is unresolved. The V end was cut by 2 bases, the J end by 3 bases, with 8 bases between. The CDR3 is 13 residues long. The V gene's germline CDR1 is SGDLS and CDR2 YYNGEE.

This clonotype was counted between two and nine times. The chain carries TRBV20-1 and TRBJ2-7; 7 nucleotides align to TRBD2. CDR3 length equals 15 residues. The germline V gene encodes CDR1 DFQATT and CDR2 SNEGSKA (reference sequence). V trimming: 4 bases; J trimming: 3 bases; junction bases outside the gene matches: 12. The CDR3 DNA sequence: TGCAGTGCTAAGGGCCGGGACTACACTTACTACGAGCAGTACTTC. Translating gives CSAKGRDYTYYEQYF.